These 17 T cell receptor beta chains share one sample of origin, sequenced in a study of blood T cells in healthy people across ages. It was with a sample-barcoded 5' primer and a J-beta primer mix that a second PCR of about 6 to 12 cycles was run. MiXCR was run by TCRdb on the 5' RACE reads, yielding one entry per CDR3 protein. Counted here are roughly 680,000 distinct CDR3 sequences, about 50% occurring once; the ten biggest clones make up approximately 13%. Sample: blood. These receptors all come from a woman aged 80 or over in good health.

This clonotype was counted a single time. This may be a read error, as it is one base from a much larger clone. The gene calls are TRBV28 and TRBJ2-5, with D possibly being TRBD1 (5 bases). The V end was cut by 7 bases, the J end by 2 bases, with 20 bases between. Germline-derived CDR1 and CDR2 are MDHEN and SYDVKM. The CDR3 spans 16 residues. Written as DNA, the CDR3 is TGTGCCAGCACCCTCTGGGCGATGGGGCGTCAAGAGACCCAGTACTTC. This encodes CASTLWAMGRQETQYF.

This clonotype was counted ten times or more. The gene calls are TRBV3-1 and TRBJ2-1; possible D gene TRBD1, 5 bases. The CDR3 length is 17 residues. The ends were cut back, 4 bases at V and 0 bases at J, with 16 bases in the middle. CDR1 and CDR2 (germline): LGHDT, YNNKEL (reference sequence). The DNA for the CDR3 is TGTGCCAGCAGCCCCCGTCAGGGTATGGGCTCCTACAATGAGCAGTTCTTC. It translates to CASSPRQGMGSYNEQFF.

The chain employs TRBV20-1 and TRBJ2-7; the D is unclear. This CDR3 has 11 amino acids. Germline-derived CDR1 and CDR2 are DFQATT and SNEGSKA (reference sequence). The CDR3 nucleotides are TGCAGCACCGCCCTATCGGGCGAGCAGTACTTC. Translated, it gives CSTALSGEQYF.

The genes are TRBV6-5 and TRBJ2-7; D is unclear. The CDR3 covers 13 residues. Germline-derived CDR1 and CDR2 are MNHEY and SVGAGI. V was pared by 6 bases and J by 4 bases, with 13 bases between. CDR3 residues: CASSRNWAYEQYF. CDR3 nucleotide sequence: TGTGCCAGCAGCCGGAACTGGGCGTACGAGCAGTACTTC.

This clonotype was seen once. The chain combines TRBV2 with TRBJ2-4, with 7 nucleotides matching TRBD1. The better agreement between TRBJ2-5 and the DNA end casts doubt on the J call. The CDR3 extends over 13 amino acids. CDR1 and CDR2 (germline): SNHLY, FYNNEI. The CDR3 bases are TGTGCCAGCAGACAGGGGAGCGTCGAGACCCAGTACTTC. As protein: CASRQGSVETQYF.

With regard to this clonotype: At one end the junction does not follow the germline gene, possibly because of a read error. V is TRBV5-6 and J is TRBJ2-5; D not resolved. This CDR3 comprises 13 residues. Germline assignment: CDR1 SGHDT and CDR2 YYEEEE. The CDR3 DNA reads TGTGCCAACAGCCTCGGAGACGAAGAGACCCAGTACTTC. Amino acid sequence: CANSLGDEETQYF.

This clonotype was detected many times. This CDR3 reads CASSLTGVPDTQYF. The CDR3 DNA sequence: TGCGCCAGCAGCTTGACGGGGGTCCCAGATACGCAGTATTTT. V is TRBV5-1 and J is TRBJ2-3; weak D call: TRBD2 (6 bases). The CDR3 is made up of 14 amino acids. V shed 1 base and J shed 4 bases, with 10 bases lying between them. In germline, CDR1 is SGHRS, CDR2 YFSETQ. The full variable domain, with the rest looked up from reference TRBV5-1 and TRBJ2-3, is KAGVTQTPRYLIKTRGQQVTLSCSPISGHRSVSWYQQTPGQGLQFLFEYFSETQRNKGNFPGRFSGRQFSNSRSEMNVSTLELGDSALYLCASSLTGVPDTQYFGPGTRLTVL.

The chain has TRBV5-1 and TRBJ2-3; 7 bases align to TRBD1. Trimming cost V 4 bases and J 0 bases; bases outside gene matches: 5. The CDR3 consists of 15 residues. Germline loops: CDR1 SGHRS, CDR2 YFSETQ. The CDR3 bases are TGCGCCAGCAGCCCAGGACAGGTTAGCACAGATACGCAGTATTTT. It is translated as CASSPGQVSTDTQYF.

This clonotype was seen more than once but under ten times. The chain links TRBV5-1 to TRBJ1-3; D not resolved. The germline gives CDR1 SGHRS, CDR2 YFSETQ. The CDR3 length is 15 residues. V was pared by 0 bases and J by 4 bases, with 11 bases between. The CDR3 nucleotides read TGCGCCAGCAGCTTGGCTGGGATGGCCGGAAACACCATATATTTT. It is translated as CASSLAGMAGNTIYF.

This clonotype was recorded only once. The chain combines TRBV29-1 with TRBJ2-1, with 10 bases identical to TRBD2. V trimming: 6 bases; J trimming: 1 base; junction bases outside the gene matches: 3. The CDR3 contains 14 residues. Germline V gives CDR1 SQVTM, CDR2 ANQGSEA. In nucleotides, the CDR3 is TGCAGCGTAGGGACTAGCGAATCCTACAATGAGCAGTTCTTC. This gives the protein CSVGTSESYNEQFF.

With respect to this clonotype: This may come from a read error, since a much larger clone is one base off. This chain connects TRBV28 to TRBJ2-1, with D perhaps matching TRBD2 (5 bases). The J call may be faulty, since TRBJ2-7 better matches the DNA end. Germline CDR1 and CDR2: MDHEN and SYDVKM. CDR3 size: 16 residues. This CDR3 reads CASSLPGKITGNEQYF. CDR3 sequence (DNA): TGTGCCAGCAGTTTGCCCGGGAAAATCACGGGGAATGAGCAGTACTTC.

Note on this clonotype: This clone may be a read error of a much larger clone one base away. This chain uses TRBV12-3 or TRBV12-4 with TRBJ2-1; D gene ambiguous. This CDR3 is built from 11 residues. As DNA, the CDR3 is TGTGCCAGCATCCTCTACGATGAGCAGTTCTTC. This gives the protein CASILYDEQFF.

The chain is built from TRBV5-4 and TRBJ1-6; D is ambiguous. The length of the CDR3 is 16 residues. The V end was cut by 2 bases, the J end by 8 bases, with 17 bases between. The V gene's germline CDR1 is SGHNT and CDR2 YYREEE (reference sequence). The CDR3, as DNA: TGTGCCAGCAGCTTACAAACAAGTCCGGGCGATTCACCCCTCCACTTT. Protein: CASSLQTSPGDSPLHF.

The chain employs TRBV29-1 and TRBJ2-7; tentatively, D is TRBD1 (5 bases). The V gene's germline CDR1 is SQVTM and CDR2 ANQGSEA. CDR3 size: 14 residues. Between the trimmed V and J ends, which lost 6 bases and 0 bases, there was a span of 15 bases. The CDR3 DNA is TGCAGCGTGGGCAAGGGGATGAACTCCTACGAGCAGTACTTC. Protein: CSVGKGMNSYEQYF.

V usage is TRBV21-1 and J usage is TRBJ1-6; TRBD1 reflects the table's D call only, with no check against the DNA. TRBV21-1 is a documented pseudogene. CDR3 length: 18 residues. The CDR3 bases are TGTGCCAGCAGCAAAGATCGCGGCTCCCTTGTCTCAAATTCACCCCCCCACTTT. It encodes CASSKDRGSLVSNSPPHF.

The V gene is TRBV20-1, the J gene TRBJ2-5, with 7 bases matching TRBD2. This CDR3 has 15 amino acids. CDR1 is DFQATT, CDR2 SNEGSKA, per germline (reference sequence). The junction had 8 bases not matched to a gene; V was cut back by 2 bases and J by 2 bases. CDR3 in amino acids: CSARYAGAIQETQYF. In DNA, the CDR3 is TGCAGTGCTAGATATGCGGGAGCAATACAAGAGACCCAGTACTTC.

The sample holds many counts of this clonotype. The V and J genes are TRBV30 and TRBJ2-1, with D hard to call. Trimming removed 0 bases from V and 7 bases from J, with 7 bases in between. CDR3 length: 12 amino acids. The V gene's germline CDR1 is GTSNPN and CDR2 SVGIG (reference sequence). DNA for the CDR3: TGTGCCTGGAGTGTAAGTGGGAATGAGCAGTTCTTC. Its translation is CAWSVSGNEQFF.